Below are 10 T cell receptor beta chains sequenced from a single sample in a study of shared clonotypes between healthy human individuals. This table comes from immunoSEQ multiplex PCR, and its TCRdb copy is limited to in-frame clones, with some not included. Among some 2.1 million clones listed, about 95% were seen once. Sequenced input: naive CD4+ T cells sorted from blood. Subset denoted: CD45RA+ positively selected. These receptors came from a man aged 18 to 29 in good health.

The V gene is TRBV11-1, the J gene TRBJ2-7, with a tentative D call TRBD1 (6 bases). Trimming left V 3 bases short and J 1 base short, with 10 bases between. The germline gives CDR1 SGHAT, CDR2 FQDESV (reference sequence). CDR3 length: 14 residues. The CDR3 nucleotides are TGTGCCAGCAGCTTTGAGCAGGGGTCCTACGAGCAGTACTTC. Residues: CASSFEQGSYEQYF.

This clone has a single count. The J gene is TRBJ2-5, the V gene TRBV6-1; D gene unclear. Germline V CDR1 and CDR2: MNHNS, SASEGT. V lost 6 bases, J lost 2 bases, and 13 bases lay in between. This CDR3 comprises 14 residues. Written as DNA, the CDR3 is TGTGCCAGCAGCTTCCACAGCGTTCAAGAGACCCAGTACTTC. Its translation is CASSFHSVQETQYF.

The genes are TRBV29-1 and TRBJ2-7; D might be TRBD2 (5 bases). Between the trimmed V and J ends, which lost 4 bases and 7 bases, there was a span of 23 bases. Per the germline V gene, CDR1 is SQVTM and CDR2 is ANQGSEA. The CDR3 covers 15 residues. CDR3 residues: CSVAITLEVLGEQYF. DNA for the CDR3: TGCAGCGTTGCAATTACACTGGAGGTCTTAGGAGAGCAGTACTTC.

As regards this clone: Other DNA sequences in the same sample also yield this CDR3. The chain is built from TRBV29-1 and TRBJ1-1, with D perhaps matching TRBD1 (6 bases). V lost 7 bases and J 0 bases, leaving 9 bases between the germline ends. The CDR3 loop spans 12 amino acids. Germline lookup yields CDR1 SQVTM and CDR2 ANQGSEA. In DNA form, the CDR3 reads TGCAGCGGCGGACAGTTGAACACTGAAGCTTTCTTT. Its translation is CSGGQLNTEAFF.

In the case of this clone: Other DNA sequences of this sample code for an identical CDR3. The rearrangement uses TRBV6-5 and TRBJ1-4, with D perhaps TRBD1 (6 bases). V shed 5 bases and J shed 0 bases, with 7 bases lying between them. This CDR3 is 14 amino acids long. The germline CDR1 and CDR2 sequences are MNHEY and SVGAGI. CDR3 bases: TGTGCCAGCAGTCGGACAGCAACTAATGAAAAACTGTTTTTT. Amino acid sequence: CASSRTATNEKLFF.

The J gene is TRBJ2-1, the V gene TRBV7-8; D unclear. Germline CDR1 and CDR2: SGHVS and FQNEAQ. CDR3 size: 16 residues. V dropped 1 base and J dropped 1 base, with 11 bases sitting between them. CDR3 sequence: CASSLVGDPSYNEQFF. The DNA of the CDR3 is TGTGCCAGCAGCTTAGTTGGGGATCCTTCCTACAATGAGCAGTTCTTC.

V is TRBV7-9 and J is TRBJ1-4; no clear D gene. V lost 5 bases, J lost 10 bases, and 8 bases lay in between. The CDR3 covers 11 residues. Looked up from germline, CDR1 is SEHNR and CDR2 is FQNEAQ (reference sequence). DNA of the CDR3: TGTGCCAGCAGCCCCCTGGGAAAACTGTTTTTT. Translated, it gives CASSPLGKLFF.

As concerns this clone: The same CDR3 also results from other DNA sequences found in this sample. The V gene is TRBV10-3, the J gene TRBJ1-1; possibly TRBD1 for D (5 bases). Germline CDR1 ENHRY, CDR2 SYGVKD. V was cut by 3 bases and J by 0 bases, with 8 bases left in between. The CDR3 is 14 amino acids. The CDR3 sequence: CAISEKGMNTEAFF. CDR3 in DNA: TGTGCCATCAGTGAAAAGGGGATGAACACTGAAGCTTTCTTT.

The chain has TRBV5-1 and TRBJ1-4, with 7 bases that match TRBD1. Germline CDR1 reads SGHRS; CDR2 reads YFSETQ. This CDR3 is built from 13 residues. Trimming removed 4 bases from V and 8 bases from J; junction bases left unmatched: 5. This CDR3 reads CASSDGTEEKLFF. CDR3 sequence (DNA): TGCGCCAGCAGCGACGGGACAGAAGAAAAACTGTTTTTT.

This chain joins TRBV28 and TRBJ2-4; 10 nucleotides agree with TRBD2. V dropped 8 bases and J dropped 3; count of bases not matched to a gene: 7. This CDR3 contains 15 residues. From germline, CDR1 is MDHEN and CDR2 SYDVKM. DNA for the CDR3: TGTGCCAGCGGGCAAGCGGGGGGGATCAAAAACATTCAGTACTTC. It yields the protein CASGQAGGIKNIQYF.